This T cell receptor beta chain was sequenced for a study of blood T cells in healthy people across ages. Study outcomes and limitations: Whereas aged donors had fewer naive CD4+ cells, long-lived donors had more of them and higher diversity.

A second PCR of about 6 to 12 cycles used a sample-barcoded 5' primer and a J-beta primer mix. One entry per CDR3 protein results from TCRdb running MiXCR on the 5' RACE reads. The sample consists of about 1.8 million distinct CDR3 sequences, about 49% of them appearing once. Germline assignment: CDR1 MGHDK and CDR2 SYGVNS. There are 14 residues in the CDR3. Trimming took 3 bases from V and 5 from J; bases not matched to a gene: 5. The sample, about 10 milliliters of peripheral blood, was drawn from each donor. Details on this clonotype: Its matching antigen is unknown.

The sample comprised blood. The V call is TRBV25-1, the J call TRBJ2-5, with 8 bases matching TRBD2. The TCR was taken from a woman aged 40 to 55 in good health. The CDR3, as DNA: TGTGCCAGCAGTGACCCCGGACTAGCCGAGACCCAGTACTTC. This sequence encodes CASSDPGLAETQYF. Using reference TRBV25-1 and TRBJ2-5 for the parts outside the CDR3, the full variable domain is EADIYQTPRYLVIGTGKKITLECSQTMGHDKMYWYQQDPGMELHLIHYSYGVNSTEKGDLSSESTVSRIRTEHFPLTLESARPSHTSQYLCASSDPGLAETQYFGPGTRLLVL.